Shown below are 3 T cell receptor beta chains from a single sample sequenced in a study of beta chain features in type 1 diabetes. What was sequenced were expressed TCRB transcripts, since all of the isolated RNA had been reverse transcribed. The table came from immunoSEQ multiplex PCR; TCRdb's copy has only in-frame clones and leaves some out. The sample consists of a few hundred thousand clones, around 26% of them appearing once. The specimen was central memory CD4+ T cells from blood. These receptors all come from a man aged 25 to 45 in good health.

V is TRBV27 and J is TRBJ1-1, with 7 bases lining up with TRBD1. This CDR3 comprises 14 residues. V gave up 7 bases and J gave up 4 bases; unmatched junction bases: 9. Germline V gives CDR1 MNHEY, CDR2 SMNVEV (reference sequence). The CDR3 protein is CASTPYAGGTEAFF. Written as DNA, the CDR3 is TGTGCCAGCACCCCATACGCAGGGGGCACTGAAGCTTTCTTT.

This clone was found a few times. V and J are TRBV5-4 and TRBJ2-1; TRBD2 is a possible D gene (6 bases). V lost 3 bases and J 7 bases, leaving 17 bases between the germline ends. CDR3 length: 15 amino acids. Per germline, CDR1 SGHNT and CDR2 YYREEE (reference sequence). The CDR3 nucleotides read TGTGCCAGCAGCTCACCTACTAGCACGCTAAATGAGCAGTTCTTC. Translated, it gives CASSSPTSTLNEQFF.

The table lists this clone with a few counts. The chain couples TRBV6-6 to TRBJ2-3; D not certain. V lost 1 base and J 3 bases, leaving 5 bases between the germline ends. There are 13 residues in the CDR3. Germline-derived CDR1 and CDR2 are MNHNY and SVGAGI (reference sequence). The CDR3 sequence: CASSYYRTDTQYF. The CDR3 nucleotides are TGTGCCAGCAGTTACTACCGGACAGATACGCAGTATTTT.